This record concerns one TCR beta chain sequence. Its antigen remains unidentified. This specimen comes from a study of vaccination effects on CD4 cells after COVID-19. Study-level points and caveats: Nearly all vaccine-induced clones in healthy recipients recognized only SARS-CoV-2.

Generated by immunoSEQ multiplex PCR, the TCRdb table keeps only in-frame clones and is missing some. The sample holds approximately 87,000 clones; about 70% are singletons and the top ten take under 2%. Germline assignment: CDR1 GTSNPN and CDR2 SVGIG (reference sequence). The length of the CDR3 is 13 residues. Trimming cost V 0 bases and J 14 bases, with 17 bases left between them. Within the ViraFEST assay, antigen-specific CD4+ T cells underwent expansion with viral peptide pools prior to sequencing. A roughly ten-day culture period preceded the isolation of CD4+ T cells. The source material was CD4+ T cells from PBMCs cultured with HCoV-229E spike peptides, sampled before COVID-19 vaccination. The clonotype originates from a human donor who received a COVID-19 vaccine. The chain couples TRBV30 to TRBJ2-1, with a weak D call TRBD1 (7 bases). The CDR3 bases are TGTGCCTGGAGTGTACTTTTAACAGGGGAGGAGTTCTTC. This encodes CAWSVLLTGEEFF. Using reference TRBV30 and TRBJ2-1 for the parts outside the CDR3, the full variable domain is SQTIHQWPATLVQPVGSPLSLECTVEGTSNPNLYWYRQAAGRGLQLLFYSVGIGQISSEVPQNLSASRPQDRQFILSSKKLLLSDSGFYLCAWSVLLTGEEFFGPGTRLTVL.